The sequence of this TCR beta chain was determined in a study of shared clonotypes between healthy human individuals. Study-wide results and caveats: Across subsets, estimated richness was generally greater for naive than for memory populations.

An even split of each subset's genomic DNA across several immunoSEQ plates was performed. Repertoires were generated with immunoSEQ multiplex PCR, while TCRdb's copy carries only in-frame clones and drops some. The top ten hold 0.5% to 0.65% of the sample, which has 1 million to 1.3 million clones, around 78% seen once. CDR1 and CDR2 (germline): SNHLY, FYNNEI. The length of the CDR3 is 13 residues. The V end lost 9 bases, the J end lost 1 base, and 12 bases lay between the germline ends. A word on this clone: Antigen specificity is unknown.

Material: memory CD4+ T cells from PBMCs. Subset denoted: CD45RA-negative fraction. The V call is TRBV2, the J call TRBJ1-2, with D tentatively TRBD1 (5 bases). This TCR derives from a man aged 18 to 29 in good health. Some clones in this sample may be carry-over from other donors' samples. CDR3 nucleotide sequence: TGTGCCAGAGGGGTGACAGATAACTATGGCTACACCTTC. Protein: CARGVTDNYGYTF.